The subject of this entry is one T cell receptor beta chain. Antigen unknown. Germline trimming cut 5 bases from V and 3 bases from J; bases unmatched to any gene: 6. The CDR3 covers 15 residues. Per germline, CDR1 MDHEN and CDR2 SYDVKM. Researchers partitioned CD4+ cells into CD45RA+ naive and CD45RA-negative memory subsets. The sample originates from a study of shared clonotypes between healthy human individuals. Produced via immunoSEQ multiplex PCR; TCRdb's table is partial and in-frame only. The table has approximately 1,000,000 clones, about 72% seen once. Notes on the study in general: Represented genetic and exposure-history diversity was restricted by having few donors. Sampling covered nothing but blood. Tissue TCR repertoires likely differ from those found in blood.

The TCR sequence derives from a man younger than 35 in good health. Some clones in this sample may be carry-over from other donors' samples. The rearrangement uses TRBV28 and TRBJ2-7; TRBD2 agrees at 11 bases. The specimen was memory CD4+ T cells from PBMCs. Subset meaning: CD45RA-negative fraction. The CDR3 here is CASSIPGLADYEQYF. The CDR3 DNA sequence: TGTGCCAGCAGTATCCCGGGACTAGCGGACTACGAGCAGTACTTC.